The rows below give T cell receptor beta chains drawn from one sample of a study of T cells after yellow fever vaccination. TCRdb processed the 5' RACE reads anew with MiXCR; each CDR3 protein has one entry. This sample has roughly 500,000 distinct CDR3 sequences; roughly 19% occur once, and the top ten carry about 13%. This material consisted of PBMCs, taken 15 days after the yellow fever booster vaccination. Source of these receptors: a man in his thirties or forties who received the YFV17D yellow fever vaccine. CDR3s include the opening cysteine and the closing phenylalanine or tryptophan. Each record gives: D gene, clone size, V gene, J gene, CDR3 DNA, CDR3 protein. A D gene is named only where the DNA matches it firmly. The size field is filled for only some rows; it gives once, few, many or a size class.

>.|few|TRBV20-1|TRBJ1-5
TGCAGTGCTAGAGTCGGAGGGACGGGCAATCAGCCCCAGCATTTT
CSARVGGTGNQPQHF
>.|.|TRBV28|TRBJ1-5
TGTGCCAGCAGCCCGCCCGGGACGGTGTATAATCAGCCCCAGCATTTT
CASSPPGTVYNQPQHF
>TRBD2|few|TRBV20-1|TRBJ2-5
TGCAGGGGGGAGGGTGATAATGGCCAAGAGACCCAGTACTTC
CRGEGDNGQETQYF
>.|.|TRBV19|TRBJ1-6
TGTGCCAGTAGTATTATGGGGACCTCGCGCGCCCTCCACTTT
CASSIMGTSRALHF
>.|.|TRBV6-5|TRBJ2-1
TGTGCCAGCAGCCCAGGTACGGATGAGCAGTTCTTC
CASSPGTDEQFF
>.|few|TRBV7-2|TRBJ2-7
TGTGCCAGCAGCCCCCCCTATGGATACGAGCAGTACTTC
CASSPPYGYEQYF
>TRBD1|.|TRBV7-2|TRBJ1-4
TGTGCCAGCAGCACGGGACAGCTTGGGAAACTGTTTTTT
CASSTGQLGKLFF
>.|.|TRBV28|TRBJ2-5
TGTGCCAGCAGTTTAAGGGTCCAGACTACTCTCCAAGAGACCCAGTACTTC
CASSLRVQTTLQETQYF
>.|.|TRBV5-1|TRBJ1-1
TGCGCCAGCGCAGTAATAATGAACACTGAAGCTTTCTTT
CASAVIMNTEAFF
>TRBD1|few|TRBV20-1|TRBJ2-5
TGCAGTGCAAGAACCGGGACAGGGAAAGTGCGGCAAGAGACCCAGTACTTC
CSARTGTGKVRQETQYF
>.|few|TRBV11-3|TRBJ2-1
TGTGCCAGCAGCTTAGAAGGGGAGACCGGATACAATGAGCAGTTCTTC
CASSLEGETGYNEQFF
>.|.|TRBV30|TRBJ2-2
TGTGCCTGGAGACGGCAGGGCGGTACCGGGGAGCTGTTTTTT
CAWRRQGGTGELFF
>TRBD1|.|TRBV24-1|TRBJ1-4
TGTGCCCCTCAGTGGGGGTGGGGACAGAGCGAAAAACTGTTTTTT
CAPQWGWGQSEKLFF
>TRBD2|.|TRBV18|TRBJ2-1
TGTGCCAGCTCAACCCTAGCGGGAGGGGACAATGAGCAGTTCTTC
CASSTLAGGDNEQFF
>.|.|TRBV12-3/TRBV12-4|TRBJ1-2
TGTGCCAGCAGCCCGGGGGGGGCCGGTGGCTACACCTTC
CASSPGGAGGYTF
>TRBD2|few|TRBV4-3|TRBJ2-7
TGCGCCAGCAGCCAAGAGGCTAGCGGGGACTACTACGAGCAGTACTTC
CASSQEASGDYYEQYF
>TRBD1|many|TRBV24-1|TRBJ2-2
TGTGCCACCAGTGATTTCGGACAGGGTCCCGGGGAGCTGTTTTTT
CATSDFGQGPGELFF
>TRBD1|once|TRBV29-1|TRBJ1-4
TGCAGCGTTCCGGGACAGGGGGCCGAAAATTTCGAAAAACTGTTTTTT
CSVPGQGAENFEKLFF
>.|.|TRBV20-1|TRBJ2-1
TGCAGTGCTAGAAAGAGCGATGAGCAGTTCTTC
CSARKSDEQFF
>.|.|TRBV7-3|TRBJ2-2
TGTGCCAGCAGCTTAACAGACGGGAGCGGCACCGGGGAGCTGTTTTTT
CASSLTDGSGTGELFF
>.|few|TRBV7-7|TRBJ2-6
TGTGCCAGCAGCAAGGGTACTGGGGCCAACGTCCTGACTTTC
CASSKGTGANVLTF
>.|.|TRBV28|TRBJ2-5
TGTGCCAGCAGTTTATCCGGGCGGACACTGCAAGAGACCCAGTACTTC
CASSLSGRTLQETQYF